Below, 26 T cell receptor beta chains from the same sample are listed, as sequenced in a study of cytomegalovirus exposure and HLA in healthy donors. With 60 Vbeta and 13 Jbeta primers, the PCR was carried out. Clones were read by immunoSEQ multiplex PCR, and TCRdb kept only the in-frame ones, dropping some. The table records 160,000 or so clones, around three quarters of them present only once. Source material: PBMCs. Source of these receptors: a man younger than 45 in good health and CMV-seropositive.

The chain carries TRBV28 and TRBJ1-5; TRBD1 agrees at 9 bases. Trimming removed 5 bases from V and 9 bases from J; junction bases left unmatched: 8. Looked up from germline, CDR1 is MDHEN and CDR2 is SYDVKM. CDR3 length equals 14 residues. The CDR3 reads CASSQQGARLPQHF. DNA of the CDR3: TGTGCCAGCAGTCAACAGGGGGCGCGGCTGCCCCAGCATTTT.

The chain uses TRBV7-7 and TRBJ2-5, with D maybe TRBD1 (6 bases). Trimming cost V 5 bases and J 7 bases, with 14 bases left between them. This CDR3 region has 13 residues. CDR1 and CDR2 (germline): SSHAT, FNYEAQ (reference sequence). In nucleotides, the CDR3 is TGTGCCAGCAGCCACTACAGGGACGGGACCCAGTACTTC. It specifies CASSHYRDGTQYF.

This clone was recorded once. The chain carries TRBV29-1 and TRBJ2-7; maybe TRBD1 (5 bases). The V and J ends lost 7 bases and 0 bases respectively, with 13 bases between them. The CDR3 consists of 13 residues. CDR1 SQVTM and CDR2 ANQGSEA come from the germline V gene. CDR3 in DNA: TGCAGCGCCGAATCAGGGAACTCCTACGAGCAGTACTTC. The encoded protein is CSAESGNSYEQYF.

The chain is built from TRBV28 and TRBJ2-5; TRBD1 agrees at 9 bases. Trimming cost V 7 bases and J 0 bases; bases outside gene matches: 6. This CDR3 spans 15 amino acids. CDR1 is MDHEN and CDR2 is SYDVKM in the germline V gene. The CDR3 coding sequence is TGTGCCAGCACCCCGGACAGGGGCGACCAAGAGACCCAGTACTTC. This gives the protein CASTPDRGDQETQYF. Full variable domain (outside the CDR3, taken from reference TRBV28 and TRBJ2-5): DVKVTQSSRYLVKRTGEKVFLECVQDMDHENMFWYRQDPGLGLRLIYFSYDVKMKEKGDIPEGYSVSREKKERFSLILESASTNQTSMYLCASTPDRGDQETQYFGPGTRLLVL.

The chain joins TRBV28 to TRBJ2-2; TRBD2 is a possible D gene (5 bases). Between the trimmed V and J ends, which lost 6 bases and 4 bases, there was a span of 12 bases. This CDR3 has 14 amino acids. Germline V gene data show CDR1 as MDHEN and CDR2 as SYDVKM. The CDR3 protein is CASRSAGGTGELFF. The CDR3 DNA is TGTGCCAGCAGAAGCGCGGGCGGCACCGGGGAGCTGTTTTTT.

The chain employs TRBV27 and TRBJ2-7; 9 nucleotides align to TRBD1. The CDR3 has 13 amino acids. The J segment lost 4 bases and the V segment lost 5 bases, leaving 3 bases of the junction unmatched. CDR1 is MNHEY and CDR2 is SMNVEV in the germline V gene (reference sequence). This CDR3 is CASSGDRAYEQYF. DNA for the CDR3: TGTGCCAGCAGTGGGGACAGGGCATACGAGCAGTACTTC.

The chain uses TRBV4-1 and TRBJ1-6; D might be TRBD1 (5 bases). The CDR3 loop spans 16 amino acids. CDR1 and CDR2 (germline): MGHRA, YSYEKL. The germline V and J ends were trimmed by 0 bases and 4 bases, with 10 bases remaining between them. This CDR3 reads CASSQDRQGYNSPLHF. The CDR3 DNA reads TGCGCCAGCAGCCAAGACCGGCAGGGATATAATTCACCCCTCCACTTT.

The V and J genes are TRBV11-2 and TRBJ1-6; D gene uncertain. The length of the CDR3 is 15 residues. Germline lookup yields CDR1 SGHAT and CDR2 FQNNGV. Trimming pared 1 base from V and 0 bases from J, leaving 4 bases between. The CDR3 DNA reads TGTGCCAGCAGCTTAGGCAGCTCCTATAATTCACCCCTCCACTTT. Protein product: CASSLGSSYNSPLHF.

This clone was seen more than once but under ten times. The chain couples TRBV23-1 to TRBJ2-7; the D is unclear. TRBV23-1 is classed as an ORF, of uncertain function. V shed 6 bases and J shed 5 bases, with 8 bases lying between them. CDR3 length: 11 amino acids. The CDR3 nucleotides are TGCGCCAGCAGGCCGGGTCACGAGCAGTACTTC. It translates to CASRPGHEQYF.

Details on this clone: Other nucleotide sequences from this sample produce the same CDR3. This chain links TRBV7-6 with TRBJ2-3, with a possible D match to TRBD1 (6 bases). Looked up from germline, CDR1 is SGHVS and CDR2 is FNYEAQ. Trimming removed 1 base from V and 3 bases from J, with 8 bases in between. The CDR3 covers 14 residues. This chain's CDR3 is CASSLGTGTDTQYF. In DNA, the CDR3 is TGTGCCAGCAGCTTAGGCACAGGGACAGATACGCAGTATTTT.

The rearrangement uses TRBV7-8 and TRBJ2-7, with 9 positions matching TRBD2. The germline gives CDR1 SGHVS, CDR2 FQNEAQ. The CDR3 is 16 amino acids. J was trimmed by 4 bases and V by 1 base; bases with no gene match: 8. CDR3 sequence reads: CASSLGRLADEYEQYF. DNA of the CDR3: TGTGCCAGCAGCTTAGGCCGACTAGCGGATGAGTACGAGCAGTACTTC.

This chain links TRBV5-4 with TRBJ1-1; D is possibly TRBD1 (5 bases). Germline CDR1 is SGHNT and CDR2 is YYREEE (reference sequence). The CDR3 runs to 15 residues. V was shortened by 0 bases and J by 3 bases, with 12 bases between the two germline ends. CDR3 in DNA: TGTGCCAGCAGCTTGGGTTGGGGGGGGGACACTGAAGCTTTCTTT. Its protein is CASSLGWGGDTEAFF.

The V gene is TRBV7-2, the J gene TRBJ1-1, with TRBD1 identical over 8 bases. CDR3 size: 13 residues. Germline lookup yields CDR1 SGHTA and CDR2 FQGNSA. V dropped 5 bases and J dropped 4; count of bases not matched to a gene: 3. CDR3 in amino acids: CASSVDRGTEAFF. CDR3 bases: TGTGCCAGCAGCGTTGACAGGGGCACTGAAGCTTTCTTT.

The chain recombines TRBV6-1 with TRBJ2-1; 7 positions agree with TRBD1. CDR3 length: 16 amino acids. Germline V gene sequence: CDR1 MNHNS, CDR2 SASEGT. V shed 3 bases, J shed 8 bases, and the junction held 13 bases outside the gene matches. The CDR3 sequence: CASSEAGGALFDEQFF. CDR3 DNA sequence: TGTGCCAGCAGTGAGGCAGGGGGAGCTCTATTCGATGAGCAGTTCTTC.

The chain joins TRBV9 to TRBJ1-4; 9 positions match TRBD1. Germline-derived CDR1 and CDR2 are SGDLS and YYNGEE. This CDR3 has 15 residues. The ends lost 4 bases at V and 8 bases at J; junction bases unmatched: 9. The CDR3 is CASSSGGTGKEKLFF. CDR3 DNA sequence: TGTGCCAGCAGCTCCGGAGGGACAGGGAAAGAAAAACTGTTTTTT.

V is TRBV7-9 and J is TRBJ1-1, with 8 positions matching TRBD1. The junction had 8 bases not matched to a gene; V was cut back by 1 base and J by 1 base. The CDR3 runs 17 residues. Germline CDR1 SEHNR, CDR2 FQNEAQ (reference sequence). This CDR3 is CASSLVPGGVSNTEAFF. DNA for the CDR3: TGTGCCAGCAGCTTAGTGCCAGGGGGCGTCTCGAACACTGAAGCTTTCTTT. Full variable domain (rest looked up from reference TRBV7-9 and TRBJ1-1): DTGVSQNPRHKITKRGQNVTFRCDPISEHNRLYWYRQTLGQGPEFLTYFQNEAQLEKSRLLSDRFSAERPKGSFSTLEIQRTEQGDSAMYLCASSLVPGGVSNTEAFFGQGTRLTVV.

V and J are TRBV5-1 and TRBJ2-2, with 8 bases matching TRBD1. There are 15 residues in the CDR3. After removal of 6 bases from V and 7 bases from J, the junction contained 11 bases not matched to a gene. Germline values: CDR1 SGHRS, CDR2 YFSETQ. The CDR3 region is CASKATGGLGGELFF. In DNA, the CDR3 is TGCGCCAGCAAGGCCACAGGGGGTCTGGGCGGGGAGCTGTTTTTT.

The chain recombines TRBV4-3 with TRBJ1-4; 8 bases align to TRBD1. J was trimmed by 2 bases and V by 1 base; bases with no gene match: 9. This CDR3 is 18 amino acids long. Germline V CDR1 and CDR2: LGHNA, YSLEER. The CDR3 is CASSQVVQGATTNEKLFF. CDR3 nucleotides: TGCGCCAGCAGCCAAGTGGTTCAGGGGGCGACTACTAATGAAAAACTGTTTTTT.

In nucleotides, the CDR3 is TGCGCCAGCAGCAGCGGGGAGGTGTACGAGCAGTACTTC. Translated: CASSSGEVYEQYF. The chain combines TRBV5-1 with TRBJ2-7; 7 nucleotides match TRBD2. The CDR3 is 13 amino acids. Looked up from germline, CDR1 is SGHRS and CDR2 is YFSETQ. Trimming removed 4 bases from V and 4 bases from J; junction bases left unmatched: 5.

The rearrangement links TRBV11-3 to TRBJ2-7; tentatively, D is TRBD2 (6 bases). Trimming took off 5 bases at V and 2 bases at J, with 16 bases between the two ends. The CDR3 loop spans 15 amino acids. Germline values: CDR1 SGHNT, CDR2 YENEEA. CDR3 region: CASSPRGDGAYEQYF. The CDR3 DNA sequence: TGTGCCAGCAGCCCCCGCGGGGACGGGGCCTACGAGCAGTACTTC.

The chain is built from TRBV10-3 and TRBJ1-5; D not certain. Trimming removed 3 bases at V and 2 bases at J, with 5 bases between. Germline V gene data show CDR1 as ENHRY and CDR2 as SYGVKD. This CDR3 spans 13 amino acids. For the CDR3, the DNA is TGTGCCATCAGTGATGCGCGCAATCAGCCCCAGCATTTT. Translating gives CAISDARNQPQHF.

V gene TRBV5-1 combines with J gene TRBJ2-5, with TRBD2 matching over 13 bases. The CDR3 covers 16 residues. Trimming at V came to 2 bases and at J to 1 base, leaving 2 bases not matched to a gene. Germline CDR1 is SGHRS and CDR2 is YFSETQ. CDR3: CASSFGLAGAQETQYF. For the CDR3, the DNA is TGCGCCAGCAGCTTCGGACTAGCGGGGGCCCAAGAGACCCAGTACTTC.

The chain links TRBV11-3 to TRBJ2-3; D unresolved. The ends were cut back, 1 base at V and 4 bases at J, with 6 bases in the middle. The CDR3 is 13 amino acids. In germline, CDR1 is SGHNT, CDR2 YENEEA. CDR3 sequence reads: CASSLVGSDTQYF. CDR3 nucleotide sequence: TGTGCCAGCAGCTTAGTCGGGTCAGATACGCAGTATTTT.

The chain uses TRBV25-1 and TRBJ1-2, with D possibly being TRBD1 (5 bases). The CDR3 spans 10 residues. Germline V CDR1 and CDR2: MGHDK, SYGVNS. With 5 bases removed from V and 8 bases from J, the gap between germline ends came to 6 bases. The CDR3 nucleotides read TGTGCCAGCAGTCAGGGAGGCTACACCTTC. Encoded protein: CASSQGGYTF.

The V and J genes are TRBV18 and TRBJ2-1, with 7 nucleotides matching TRBD1. V lost 3 bases to trimming and J lost 9 bases; unmatched junction nucleotides: 8. The length of the CDR3 is 14 residues. Per the germline V gene, CDR1 is KGHSH and CDR2 is LQKENI. CDR3 region: CASSPPQGLGEQFF. The DNA of the CDR3 is TGTGCCAGCTCACCCCCACAGGGGCTCGGTGAGCAGTTCTTC.

This clone was found a few times. J is TRBJ1-2 and V is TRBV7-2, with D hard to call. The CDR3 extends over 15 amino acids. Germline V gene data show CDR1 as SGHTA and CDR2 as FQGNSA. Trimming took off 1 base at V and 3 bases at J, with 12 bases between the two ends. As DNA, the CDR3 is TGTGCCAGCAGCTTAGGACGGGTTAGCGACTATGGCTACACCTTC. This translates into CASSLGRVSDYGYTF.